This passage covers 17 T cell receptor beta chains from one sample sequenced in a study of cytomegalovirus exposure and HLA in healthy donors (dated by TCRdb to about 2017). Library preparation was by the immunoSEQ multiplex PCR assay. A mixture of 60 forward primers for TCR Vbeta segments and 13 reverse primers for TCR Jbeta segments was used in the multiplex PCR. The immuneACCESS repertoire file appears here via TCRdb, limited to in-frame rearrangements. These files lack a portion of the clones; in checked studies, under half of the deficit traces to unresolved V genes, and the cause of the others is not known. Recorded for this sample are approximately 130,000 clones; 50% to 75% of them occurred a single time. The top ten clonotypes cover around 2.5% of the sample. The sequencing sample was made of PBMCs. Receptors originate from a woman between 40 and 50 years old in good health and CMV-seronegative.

Here the CDR3 DNA reads TGTGCCAGCAGCTCTAACGACGGACAGAACCAAGAGACCCAGTACTTC. It codes for CASSSNDGQNQETQYF. The chain uses TRBV7-9 and TRBJ2-5; a weak D match, TRBD1 (6 bases). The V gene's germline CDR1 is SEHNR and CDR2 FQNEAQ (reference sequence). Between the trimmed V and J ends, which lost 4 bases and 0 bases, there was a span of 15 bases. The CDR3 has 16 amino acids.

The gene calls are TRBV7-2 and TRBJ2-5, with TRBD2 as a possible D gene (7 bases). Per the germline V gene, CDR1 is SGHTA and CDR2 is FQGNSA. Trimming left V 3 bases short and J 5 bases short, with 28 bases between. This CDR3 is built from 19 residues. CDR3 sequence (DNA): TGTGCCAGCAGCTTCAGATCGTCCCTCGGGGGGCCTGTAGGGGAGACCCAGTACTTC. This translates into CASSFRSSLGGPVGETQYF.

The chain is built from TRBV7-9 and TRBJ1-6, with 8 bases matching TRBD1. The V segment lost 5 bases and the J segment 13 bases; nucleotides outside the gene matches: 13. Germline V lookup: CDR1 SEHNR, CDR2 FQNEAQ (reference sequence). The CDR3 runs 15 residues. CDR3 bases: TGTGCCAGCAGCCGAGACGGACAGGGAGAGTCGCCCCTCCACTTT. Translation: CASSRDGQGESPLHF.

The CDR3 DNA reads as TGTGCCAGCAGCGGGGCTAGCGGGGGGCCCTTACAAGAGACCCAGTACTTC. It yields the protein CASSGASGGPLQETQYF. The gene calls are TRBV5-4 and TRBJ2-5; TRBD2 matches at 11 bases. The germline gives CDR1 SGHNT, CDR2 YYREEE (reference sequence). The V and J ends lost 4 bases and 2 bases, in that order; junction bases with no gene match: 10. The CDR3 is made up of 17 amino acids.

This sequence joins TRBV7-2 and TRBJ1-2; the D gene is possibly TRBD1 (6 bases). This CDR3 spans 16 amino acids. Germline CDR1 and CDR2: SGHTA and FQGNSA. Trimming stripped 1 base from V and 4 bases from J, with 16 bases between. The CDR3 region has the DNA TGTGCCAGCAGCTTAGAGGGGGTGGGAGGGGTCTATGGCTACACCTTC. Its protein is CASSLEGVGGVYGYTF.

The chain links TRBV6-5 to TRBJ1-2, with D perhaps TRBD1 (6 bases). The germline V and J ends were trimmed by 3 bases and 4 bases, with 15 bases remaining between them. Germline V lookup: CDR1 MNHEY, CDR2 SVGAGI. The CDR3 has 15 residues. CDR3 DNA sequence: TGTGCCAGCAGTTATTCAGGGGACCAACGCTATGGCTACACCTTC. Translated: CASSYSGDQRYGYTF.

Here the CDR3 reads CSAGGTLGYTF. DNA of the CDR3: TGCAGCGCCGGGGGTACCTTGGGCTACACCTTC. This chain joins TRBV29-1 and TRBJ1-2; possible D gene TRBD1, 5 bases. With 7 bases removed from V and 8 bases from J, the gap between germline ends came to 14 bases. The V gene's germline CDR1 is SQVTM and CDR2 ANQGSEA. The CDR3 has 11 amino acids.

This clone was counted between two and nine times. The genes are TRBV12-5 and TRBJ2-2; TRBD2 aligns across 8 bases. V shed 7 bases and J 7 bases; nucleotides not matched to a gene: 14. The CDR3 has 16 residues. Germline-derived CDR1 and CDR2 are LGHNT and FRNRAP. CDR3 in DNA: TGTGCTAGTGCCCCCTCGGGCGGGGGGCCGGTCGGGGAGCTGTTTTTT. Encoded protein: CASAPSGGGPVGELFF.

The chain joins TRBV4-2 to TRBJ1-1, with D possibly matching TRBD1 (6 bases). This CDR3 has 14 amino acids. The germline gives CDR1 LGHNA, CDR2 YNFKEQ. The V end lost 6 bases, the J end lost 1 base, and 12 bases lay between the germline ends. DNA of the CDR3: TGTGCCAGCAGTTACCTACAGGGGAACACTGAAGCTTTCTTT. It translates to CASSYLQGNTEAFF.

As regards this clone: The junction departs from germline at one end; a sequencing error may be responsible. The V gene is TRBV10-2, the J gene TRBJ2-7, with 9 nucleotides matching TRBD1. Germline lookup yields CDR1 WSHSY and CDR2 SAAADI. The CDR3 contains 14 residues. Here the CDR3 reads CANSDRTGAYEQYF. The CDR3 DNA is TGCGCCAACAGTGACCGGACAGGGGCCTACGAGCAGTACTTC.

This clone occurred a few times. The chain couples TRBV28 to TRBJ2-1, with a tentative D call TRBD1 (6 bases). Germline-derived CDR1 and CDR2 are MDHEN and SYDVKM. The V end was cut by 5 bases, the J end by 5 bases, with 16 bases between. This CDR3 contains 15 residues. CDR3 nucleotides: TGTGCCAGCAGTATCAGGGGTGGTCGCAACAATGAGCAGTTCTTC. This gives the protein CASSIRGGRNNEQFF.

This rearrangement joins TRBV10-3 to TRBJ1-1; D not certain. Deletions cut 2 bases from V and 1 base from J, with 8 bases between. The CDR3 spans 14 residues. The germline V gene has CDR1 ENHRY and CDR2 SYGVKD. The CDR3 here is CAISEGRKNTEAFF. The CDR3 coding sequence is TGTGCCATCAGTGAGGGCAGAAAGAACACTGAAGCTTTCTTT.

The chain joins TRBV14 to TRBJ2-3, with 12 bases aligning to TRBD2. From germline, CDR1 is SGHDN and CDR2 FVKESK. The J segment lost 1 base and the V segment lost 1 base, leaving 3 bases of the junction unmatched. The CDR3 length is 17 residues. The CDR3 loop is CASSQARTSGGTDTQYF. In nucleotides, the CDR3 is TGTGCCAGCAGCCAAGCAAGGACTAGCGGGGGCACAGATACGCAGTATTTT.

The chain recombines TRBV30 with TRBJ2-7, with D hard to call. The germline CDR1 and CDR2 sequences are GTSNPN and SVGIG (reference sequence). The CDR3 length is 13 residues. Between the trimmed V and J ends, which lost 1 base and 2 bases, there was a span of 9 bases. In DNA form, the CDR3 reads TGTGCCTGGAGTGCGCAGGTTACCTACGAGCAGTACTTC. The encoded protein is CAWSAQVTYEQYF.

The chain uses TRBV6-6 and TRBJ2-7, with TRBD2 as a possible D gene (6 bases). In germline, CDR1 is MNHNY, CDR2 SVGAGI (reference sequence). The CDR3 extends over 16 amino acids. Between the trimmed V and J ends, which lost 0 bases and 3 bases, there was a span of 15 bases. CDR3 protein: CASSYSTLRLDYEQYF. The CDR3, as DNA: TGTGCCAGCAGTTACTCGACTTTGAGACTAGACTACGAGCAGTACTTC.

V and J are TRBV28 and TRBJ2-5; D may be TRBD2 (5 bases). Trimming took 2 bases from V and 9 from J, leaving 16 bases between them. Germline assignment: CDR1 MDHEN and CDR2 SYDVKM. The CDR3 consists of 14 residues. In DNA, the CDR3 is TGTGCCAGCAGTTTACAAGTCGGAAGGCGGGCCCAGTACTTC. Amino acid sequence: CASSLQVGRRAQYF. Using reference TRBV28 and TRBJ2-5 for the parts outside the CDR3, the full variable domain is DVKVTQSSRYLVKRTGEKVFLECVQDMDHENMFWYRQDPGLGLRLIYFSYDVKMKEKGDIPEGYSVSREKKERFSLILESASTNQTSMYLCASSLQVGRRAQYFGPGTRLLVL.

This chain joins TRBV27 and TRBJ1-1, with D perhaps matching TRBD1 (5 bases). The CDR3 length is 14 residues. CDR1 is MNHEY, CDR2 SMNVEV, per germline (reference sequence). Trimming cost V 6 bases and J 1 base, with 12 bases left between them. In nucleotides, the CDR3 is TGTGCCAGCAGCTGGGGCCAAAAGAACACTGAAGCTTTCTTT. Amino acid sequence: CASSWGQKNTEAFF.